The clone carrying this T cell receptor beta chain showed up just once. Germline V gives CDR1 MDHEN, CDR2 SYDVKM. The V end lost 5 bases, the J end lost 2 bases, and 13 bases lay between the germline ends. The CDR3 covers 15 residues. This study enrolled people aged 18 to 89 from about two dozen US geographic areas. Cohort placement rested on clinical history that participants reported themselves. Data came from immunoSEQ multiplex PCR; TCRdb stores just in-frame clones and leaves some out. The sample gives around 330,000 clones, roughly 87% of which show up once; just under 9% is in the top ten. This sample stems from a study of blood T cell repertoires in COVID-19.

The TCR originated in a woman between 18 and 29 years old who had recovered from COVID-19. The V call is TRBV28, the J call TRBJ2-1; D ambiguous. The sample consisted of PBMCs or T cells enriched from blood (not recorded which). The CDR3 DNA is TGTGCCAGCAGTCCGTCCAACATCGCCTACAATGAGCAGTTCTTC. It translates to CASSPSNIAYNEQFF.